What follows are 26 T cell receptor beta chains derived from one specimen sequenced in a study of cytomegalovirus exposure and HLA in healthy donors. It was with 60 Vbeta and 13 Jbeta primers that the PCR ran. The data were produced by immunoSEQ multiplex PCR, yet TCRdb's version contains in-frame clones alone and is incomplete. The repertoire holds about 160,000 clones, more than 65% seen once, with 1% to 1.5% in the top ten. The sequenced sample consisted of PBMCs. These receptors originate from a man aged 50 or older in good health and CMV-seropositive.

This clone was seen a handful of times. The sample has other DNA sequences that encode this CDR3 too. This chain joins TRBV7-9 and TRBJ1-4, with 10 bases aligning to TRBD1. From germline, CDR1 is SEHNR and CDR2 FQNEAQ (reference sequence). This CDR3 is built from 14 residues. V lost 5 bases, J lost 5 bases, and 2 bases stayed unmatched. As DNA, the CDR3 is TGTGCCAGCAGCCCGGGACAGGGGAATGAAAAACTGTTTTTT. The encoded protein is CASSPGQGNEKLFF. Supplemented by reference TRBV7-9 and TRBJ1-4, the full variable domain reads DTGVSQNPRHKITKRGQNVTFRCDPISEHNRLYWYRQTLGQGPEFLTYFQNEAQLEKSRLLSDRFSAERPKGSFSTLEIQRTEQGDSAMYLCASSPGQGNEKLFFGSGTQLSVL.

The rearrangement uses TRBV10-1 and TRBJ1-2; 10 bases map to TRBD1. V trimming: 6 bases; J trimming: 4 bases; junction bases outside the gene matches: 11. Germline values: CDR1 WNHNN, CDR2 SYGVQD (reference sequence). This CDR3 has 16 residues. The CDR3 here is CASSDKRDRGTYGYTF. The CDR3, as DNA: TGCGCCAGCAGCGACAAACGGGACAGGGGTACCTATGGCTACACCTTC.

The rearrangement joins TRBV6-1 to TRBJ2-7; TRBD1 aligns across 12 bases. This CDR3 is 16 amino acids long. CDR1 and CDR2 from the germline V gene are MNHNS and SASEGT. The ends lost 2 bases at V and 3 bases at J; junction bases unmatched: 5. The DNA for the CDR3 is TGTGCCAGCAGTGAATTCGGGACAGGGGGCAACTACGAGCAGTACTTC. This codes for CASSEFGTGGNYEQYF.

The chain uses TRBV7-9 and TRBJ2-3; 12 bases fit TRBD2. CDR3 length: 15 residues. The J segment lost 8 bases and the V segment lost 1 base, leaving 4 bases of the junction unmatched. Germline loops: CDR1 SEHNR, CDR2 FQNEAQ (reference sequence). The CDR3 reads CASSLGTSGIVTQYF. The DNA of the CDR3 is TGTGCCAGCAGCTTAGGGACTAGCGGGATTGTTACGCAGTATTTT.

The CDR3 bases are TGTGCCAGCAGTGTCGGGAGTTCCTACGAGCAGTACTTC. Its translation: CASSVGSSYEQYF. This chain connects TRBV5-4 to TRBJ2-7, with D possibly matching TRBD2 (6 bases). The CDR3 is 13 residues long. Per germline, CDR1 SGHNT and CDR2 YYREEE (reference sequence). The ends were cut back, 5 bases at V and 1 base at J, with 10 bases in the middle.

This clone was observed a single time. The CDR3 bases are TGTGCCAGCACCTCCTCCAGGGGTAGGGGCACAGATACGCAGTATTTT. Translation gives CASTSSRGRGTDTQYF. This sequence joins TRBV28 and TRBJ2-3; TRBD1 is a possible D gene (6 bases). Trimming shortened V by 7 bases and J by 1 base, and 18 bases separated the two germline ends. This CDR3 has 16 amino acids. Germline CDR1 is MDHEN and CDR2 is SYDVKM.

The chain employs TRBV30 and TRBJ1-2; D gene uncertain. V was pared by 2 bases and J by 3 bases, with 10 bases between. This CDR3 comprises 13 residues. CDR1 is GTSNPN and CDR2 is SVGIG in the germline V gene (reference sequence). The CDR3 DNA reads as TGTGCCTGGAGTACGGCGGGAGACTATGGCTACACCTTC. Residues: CAWSTAGDYGYTF. Filled out from reference TRBV30 and TRBJ1-2, the complete variable domain reads SQTIHQWPATLVQPVGSPLSLECTVEGTSNPNLYWYRQAAGRGLQLLFYSVGIGQISSEVPQNLSASRPQDRQFILSSKKLLLSDSGFYLCAWSTAGDYGYTFGSGTRLTVV.

This rearrangement joins TRBV5-1 to TRBJ2-1, with D perhaps TRBD2 (5 bases). This CDR3 spans 17 amino acids. Trimming removed 0 bases from V and 0 bases from J, with 13 bases in between. Germline CDR1 reads SGHRS; CDR2 reads YFSETQ. As DNA, the CDR3 is TGCGCCAGCAGCTTGGTAGTTACGGGAAGCTCCTACAATGAGCAGTTCTTC. Its protein product is CASSLVVTGSSYNEQFF. The complete variable domain, with remaining parts taken from reference TRBV5-1 and TRBJ2-1, reads KAGVTQTPRYLIKTRGQQVTLSCSPISGHRSVSWYQQTPGQGLQFLFEYFSETQRNKGNFPGRFSGRQFSNSRSEMNVSTLELGDSALYLCASSLVVTGSSYNEQFFGPGTRLTVL.

This clone has only a few counts. This rearrangement joins TRBV4-2 to TRBJ2-5; D is perhaps TRBD2 (5 bases). Per germline, CDR1 LGHNA and CDR2 YNFKEQ. This CDR3 has 15 amino acids. Trimming shortened V by 1 base and J by 1 base, and 10 bases separated the two germline ends. The CDR3 sequence: CASSQVDGVQETQYF. The CDR3 nucleotides are TGTGCCAGCAGCCAAGTGGACGGGGTCCAAGAGACCCAGTACTTC.

This chain uses TRBV7-6 with TRBJ2-7; unclear D gene. The V and J ends lost 5 bases and 12 bases respectively, with 14 bases between them. The CDR3 is made up of 11 amino acids. Per the germline V gene, CDR1 is SGHVS and CDR2 is FNYEAQ. CDR3 in amino acids: CASSSPTVLYF. CDR3 in DNA: TGTGCCAGCAGCAGCCCGACTGTTCTGTACTTC.

This clone was counted between two and nine times. The chain carries TRBV27 and TRBJ2-2; 8 nucleotides align to TRBD2. The germline V gene has CDR1 MNHEY and CDR2 SMNVEV (reference sequence). V gave up 1 base and J gave up 5 bases; unmatched junction bases: 9. The CDR3 covers 17 residues. CDR3 nucleotide sequence: TGTGCCAGCAGTTTATTCTTGGGTAGCGGGGAGACCGGGGAGCTGTTTTTT. This codes for CASSLFLGSGETGELFF.

This clone was seen more than once but under ten times. This sequence joins TRBV28 and TRBJ1-3; tentative D call: TRBD1 (5 bases). CDR3 length: 17 amino acids. The germline CDR1 and CDR2 sequences are MDHEN and SYDVKM. Trimming took 3 bases from V and 0 from J, leaving 15 bases between them. Written as DNA, the CDR3 is TGTGCCAGCAGTTTGAAAAGGGGCCCTAGCTCTGGAAACACCATATATTTT. Translated, it gives CASSLKRGPSSGNTIYF.

This clone has only one observation. The chain combines TRBV2 with TRBJ2-7; D might be TRBD1 (5 bases). Germline V CDR1 and CDR2: SNHLY, FYNNEI. CDR3 length: 11 amino acids. V was clipped by 5 bases and J by 5 bases, with 7 bases between them. This CDR3 is CASSIRDEQYF. As DNA, the CDR3 is TGTGCCAGCAGTATCAGGGACGAGCAGTACTTC. Based on the CDR3 plus reference TRBV2 and TRBJ2-7, the full variable domain is EPEVTQTPSHQVTQMGQEVILRCVPISNHLYFYWYRQILGQKVEFLVSFYNNEISEKSEIFDDQFSVERPDGSNFTLKIRSTKLEDSAMYFCASSIRDEQYFGPGTRLTVT.

CDR3 DNA: TGCGCCAGCAGGTCTACGGGAGGTGATAATTCACCCCTCCACTTT. This encodes CASRSTGGDNSPLHF. The rearrangement joins TRBV5-1 to TRBJ1-6; D ambiguous. This CDR3 contains 15 residues. Germline values: CDR1 SGHRS, CDR2 YFSETQ. V lost 5 bases to trimming and J lost 5 bases, with 14 bases between them.

V usage is TRBV27 and J usage is TRBJ2-5; D not certain. The end of the DNA aligns better with TRBJ2-7, so the J call may be wrong. The CDR3 loop spans 14 amino acids. The germline gives CDR1 MNHEY, CDR2 SMNVEV (reference sequence). CDR3 bases: TGTGCCAGCAGCTACTCCAGACTGTCCTACGAGCAGTACTTC. This translates into CASSYSRLSYEQYF.

V gene TRBV4-1 combines with J gene TRBJ2-3; D remains ambiguous. This CDR3 region has 17 residues. CDR1 is MGHRA and CDR2 is YSYEKL in the germline V gene. V was clipped by 1 base and J by 2 bases, with 16 bases between them. The CDR3: CASSQVVAVIITDTQYF. The CDR3 bases are TGCGCCAGCAGCCAAGTCGTCGCGGTAATTATCACAGATACGCAGTATTTT.

The chain has TRBV2 and TRBJ2-6, with unresolved D. The CDR3 spans 14 residues. Trimming removed 4 bases from V and 0 bases from J, with 4 bases in between. Per the germline V gene, CDR1 is SNHLY and CDR2 is FYNNEI. The CDR3 coding sequence is TGTGCCAGCAGTGTTCTCTCTGGGGCCAACGTCCTGACTTTC. Encoded protein: CASSVLSGANVLTF.

The chain couples TRBV23-1 to TRBJ2-1; 7 positions agree with TRBD2. TRBV23-1 is an open reading frame, and its role is uncertain. Germline trimming cut 0 bases from V and 3 bases from J; bases unmatched to any gene: 11. The CDR3 loop spans 18 amino acids. The CDR3 DNA reads TGCGCCAGCAGTCAATCGTCCCTAGCGGAGTTAGACTACAATGAGCAGTTCTTC. This encodes CASSQSSLAELDYNEQFF.

This chain connects TRBV5-1 to TRBJ1-6; D perhaps matches TRBD1 (5 bases). Germline V gene lookup returns CDR1 SGHRS and CDR2 YFSETQ. Trimming removed 1 base from V and 1 base from J, with 6 bases in between. This CDR3 is built from 15 residues. CDR3 residues: CASSLRGSYNSPLHF. CDR3 DNA: TGCGCCAGCAGCTTGCGGGGGTCCTATAATTCACCCCTCCACTTT.

This clone showed up just once. The genes are TRBV7-3 and TRBJ2-1; 13 bases are a match to TRBD2. CDR1 and CDR2 from the germline V gene are SGHTA and FQGTGA. The CDR3 spans 16 residues. J gave up 8 bases and V 0 bases, and 4 bases lay outside the gene matches. CDR3: CASSLTGTSGVDEQFF. CDR3 sequence (DNA): TGTGCCAGCAGCTTAACCGGGACTAGCGGGGTCGATGAGCAGTTCTTC.

The chain is built from TRBV6-1 and TRBJ2-7; D is perhaps TRBD2 (6 bases). The germline CDR1 and CDR2 sequences are MNHNS and SASEGT. With 6 bases removed from V and 2 bases from J, the gap between germline ends came to 14 bases. This CDR3 has 14 amino acids. Written as DNA, the CDR3 is TGTGCCAGCAGGAGAGGAGGGGCGGCCTACGAGCAGTACTTC. Its protein product is CASRRGGAAYEQYF.

The chain joins TRBV5-1 to TRBJ2-1; D gene ambiguous. The CDR3 runs 13 residues. Germline V CDR1 and CDR2: SGHRS, YFSETQ. Trimming pared 1 base from V and 8 bases from J, leaving 10 bases between. This CDR3 is CASSLTVNDEQFF. The CDR3 DNA is TGCGCCAGCAGCTTGACAGTTAACGATGAGCAGTTCTTC.

Only one count was recorded for this clone. This chain links TRBV4-3 with TRBJ2-1; D is uncertain. The CDR3 spans 15 residues. Germline V gives CDR1 LGHNA, CDR2 YSLEER. V lost 1 base and J lost 7, with 14 bases in between. CDR3 amino acids: CASSQGPLLWNEQFF. In DNA form, the CDR3 reads TGCGCCAGCAGCCAAGGGCCCCTTTTGTGGAATGAGCAGTTCTTC.

This CDR3 is CASSYGTYEQYF. The CDR3 coding sequence is TGTGCCAGCAGCTACGGGACCTACGAGCAGTACTTC. The rearrangement joins TRBV7-9 to TRBJ2-7; D perhaps matches TRBD2 (5 bases). Trimming pared 4 bases from V and 2 bases from J, leaving 6 bases between. In germline, CDR1 is SEHNR, CDR2 FQNEAQ (reference sequence). This CDR3 has 12 amino acids. Full variable domain (outside the CDR3, taken from reference TRBV7-9 and TRBJ2-7): DTGVSQNPRHKITKRGQNVTFRCDPISEHNRLYWYRQTLGQGPEFLTYFQNEAQLEKSRLLSDRFSAERPKGSFSTLEIQRTEQGDSAMYLCASSYGTYEQYFGPGTRLTVT.

The rearrangement links TRBV5-6 to TRBJ2-3; the match to TRBD2 covers 10 bases. Germline V gives CDR1 SGHDT, CDR2 YYEEEE. V shed 3 bases, J shed 3 bases, and the junction held 7 bases outside the gene matches. This CDR3 is built from 16 residues. The CDR3 nucleotides read TGTGCCAGCAGCTCTAGCGGGAGTCGAAGTACAGATACGCAGTATTTT. Its translation: CASSSSGSRSTDTQYF.

The chain carries TRBV9 and TRBJ1-1; D may be TRBD1 (6 bases). Trimming removed 3 bases from V and 2 bases from J, with 8 bases in between. Germline loops: CDR1 SGDLS, CDR2 YYNGEE. This CDR3 contains 13 residues. The CDR3 loop is CASSGTVNTEAFF. DNA for the CDR3: TGTGCCAGCAGCGGGACAGTTAACACTGAAGCTTTCTTT.